This T cell receptor beta chain was retrieved from a study of T cells in localized non-small cell lung cancer. With respect to this clone: Its antigen is as yet unknown.

Measured with immunoSEQ multiplex PCR; TCRdb has only the in-frame clones, and not every one. The sample lists 2,600 or so clones; 20% to 25% were seen once. Study conclusions and caveats: A denser population of T cells in blood accompanied longer overall survival. The study detected a median around 50 of the top 100 tumor clones in adjacent lung. Sequencing, confined to only one tumor region, leaves heterogeneity possible.

The CDR3 is made up of 15 amino acids. Germline CDR1 and CDR2: SGHNT and YENEEA. V lost 3 bases and J 4 bases, leaving 15 bases between the germline ends. This specimen consisted of normal lung tissue next to the tumor, obtained before any cancer treatment. The chain combines TRBV11-3 with TRBJ1-2; the D is unclear. The receptor's source is a female donor with stage II lung adenocarcinoma. In DNA, the CDR3 is TGTGCCAGCAGCTTGGCAAGGGCGGGGTCCTATGGCTACACCTTC. It is translated as CASSLARAGSYGYTF.